Sequencing of this T cell receptor beta chain was carried out in a study of post-analysis software for immune sequencing data. Study results and caveats: Four or five TRBV segments, including TRBV5-6, TRBV5-1 and TRBV20-1, were more frequent in patients than controls.

Points on this clonotype: Its antigen is unknown.

Unique molecular identifiers featured in each of the TCR beta cDNA libraries. Input populations of 1 to 10 million T cells gave rise to approximately 480,000 cDNA molecules. From the PCR reads, TCRdb called clonotypes with MiXCR, one entry per CDR3 protein. In the table there are 650,000 to 900,000 distinct CDR3 sequences, around 46% of which are singletons. Germline loops: CDR1 SGHRS, CDR2 YFSETQ. The CDR3 covers 17 residues. The sample was blood. This receptor was identified in a girl aged 5-17 years with multiple sclerosis. This chain connects TRBV5-1 to TRBJ2-1; 12 bases are a match to TRBD1. The J call may be incorrect, as the DNA end agrees better with TRBJ2-7. CDR3 nucleotides: TGCGCCAGCAGTTTCGGGACAGGGGGCTTCAGGAACTACGAGCAGTACTTC. Protein product: CASSFGTGGFRNYEQYF.